This is a list of T cell receptor beta chains from one sample in a study of T cell repertoires in aging, cancer and after chemotherapy. MiXCR, applied by TCRdb to the multiplex PCR reads, yields one record per CDR3 protein. The sample lists thousands of distinct CDR3 sequences, roughly 35% occurring once. The sequenced sample was blood. These receptors were obtained from a human donor in good health. The CDR3 runs from the conserved cysteine through the conserved F or W.

CDR3: CASSRDNHEQYF
V: TRBV5-6
length: 12

CDR3: CASRGQRGNNEQFF
V: TRBV12-3/TRBV12-4
length: 14

CDR3: CASTAGQISHQPQHF
V: TRBV18
length: 15

CDR3: CASSYRLGGSYNEQFF
V: TRBV6-5
length: 16

CDR3: CAIPGAGNNEQFF
V: TRBV19
length: 13

CDR3: CASSLAGANVLTF
V: TRBV27
length: 13

CDR3: CASTLTGGASTDTQYF
V: TRBV6-5
length: 16

CDR3: CASSRIAGSNSYNEQFF
V: TRBV19
length: 17

CDR3: CSGIQGSTEAFF
V: TRBV29-1
length: 12

CDR3: CASSVGAGGEQFF
V: TRBV5-1
length: 13

CDR3: CASRPGSNYGYTF
V: TRBV5-1
length: 13

CDR3: CASSTDRGSETQYF
V: TRBV7-9
length: 14

CDR3: CASSPGLAGEGNEQFF
V: TRBV4-2
length: 16

CDR3: CATQAGQGGYEQFF
V: TRBV19
length: 14

CDR3: CASRGQGKSNQPQHF
V: TRBV19
length: 15

CDR3: CASVGYDEQFF
V: TRBV5-6
length: 11

CDR3: CSVGTGEGYEQYF
V: TRBV29-1
length: 13

CDR3: CAKGLGGGTSGGAYEQFF
V: TRBV5-6
length: 18

CDR3: CASSIQGRRTEAFF
V: TRBV19
length: 14

CDR3: CSVRPDTYEQYF
V: TRBV29-1
length: 12

CDR3: CATKNLSSSYEQYF
V: TRBV7-6
length: 14

CDR3: CASGLGDRGPYEQYF
V: TRBV12-3/TRBV12-4
length: 15

CDR3: CSAERGWEQYF
V: TRBV29-1
length: 11